Listed below are T cell receptor beta chains from one sample, sequenced in a study of cytomegalovirus exposure and HLA in healthy donors. Clones were read by immunoSEQ multiplex PCR, and TCRdb kept only the in-frame ones, dropping some. The sample contains 180,000 or so clones, nearly 80% of which appear only once. Sequencing input: PBMCs. These receptor sequences come from a female donor in good health and CMV-seronegative. Each CDR3 is given with its conserved first and last residue. D genes are given only for firm matches. Where a row states a size, it is once, few, many or the class of an expanded clone; other rows omit it.

abundance | j_gene | v_gene | d_gene | CDR3nt | CDR3aa
NA | TRBJ2-1 | TRBV6-1 | NA | TGTGCCAGCAGGGGATCAGGGGTAGGGGAGCAGTTCTTC | CASRGSGVGEQFF
NA | TRBJ2-3 | TRBV9 | TRBD2 | TGTGCCAGCAGCCTAACGGGGAGCGGGGGGGCCACAGGTACGCAGTATTTT | CASSLTGSGGATGTQYF
NA | TRBJ2-5 | TRBV19 | NA | TGTGCCGCAGGGGCCCGGGCGGGAGTAGAGACCCAGTACTTC | CAAGARAGVETQYF
NA | TRBJ1-3 | TRBV11-3 | NA | TGTGCCAGCAGCCTACAGGGTTACGGAAACACCATATATTTT | CASSLQGYGNTIYF
few | TRBJ2-3 | TRBV5-5 | NA | TGTGCCAGCAGTCCGAATACACAGGGAGGGGATACGCAGTATTTT | CASSPNTQGGDTQYF
once | TRBJ1-2 | TRBV29-1 | NA | TGCAGCGTTGTGGGCAGTCTCTATGGCTACACCTTC | CSVVGSLYGYTF
NA | TRBJ1-1 | TRBV27 | NA | TGTGCCAGCACCCCAAGGGGGGGCGTGAACACTGAAGCTTTCTTT | CASTPRGGVNTEAFF
NA | TRBJ2-1 | TRBV7-9 | TRBD2 | TGTTCCAGCAGGCCTCAACCGGGACTAGCGGGAAGGCGCAATGAGCAGTTCTTC | CSSRPQPGLAGRRNEQFF
NA | TRBJ1-1 | TRBV29-1 | TRBD1 | TGCAGCGTTACACTAGGACAGGCGAACACTGAAGCTTTCTTT | CSVTLGQANTEAFF
NA | TRBJ1-6 | TRBV19 | TRBD1 | TGTGCCAGTAGTATTCGGGGGAACAGGGGGCGTTCACCCCTCCACTTT | CASSIRGNRGRSPLHF
NA | TRBJ2-1 | TRBV20-1 | NA | TGCAGTGCTAGAGATTGGAGGGAGGAGTTCTTC | CSARDWREEFF
NA | TRBJ2-7 | TRBV7-9 | TRBD1 | TGTGCCAGCAGCTTAGCCGGGACAGCTCTTGGGGAGCAGTACTTC | CASSLAGTALGEQYF
NA | TRBJ1-2 | TRBV5-1 | NA | TGCGCCAGCAGCTTCCCCTATGGGCACACTAGATATGGCTACACCTTC | CASSFPYGHTRYGYTF
few | TRBJ1-4 | TRBV28 | TRBD1 | TGTGCCAGCGGGCAGACAGGGAATGAAAAACTGTTTTTT | CASGQTGNEKLFF
NA | TRBJ2-7 | TRBV2 | NA | TGTGCCAGCAGTAACTCCGAGCAGTACTTC | CASSNSEQYF
NA | TRBJ2-7 | TRBV29-1 | NA | TGCAGCGCCGCTATCGCGGAAGGGGGCGAGCAGTACTTC | CSAAIAEGGEQYF